Following are 5 T cell receptor beta chains from one sample sequenced in a study of patients and donors after allogeneic stem cell transplantation. TCRdb recomputed calls from the RT-PCR reads with MiXCR, one row per CDR3 protein. The table lists about 160,000 distinct CDR3 sequences, about a third of them singletons. The source material was blood, either unsorted or a sorted T cell fraction (not recorded which). The receptors stem from a human donor who was either an allogeneic HSCT recipient or a stem cell or donor lymphocyte infusion donor (not recorded which). It is not recorded whose cells these are; they may come from a transplant donor.

This rearrangement joins TRBV7-6 to TRBJ2-2; weak D call: TRBD2 (5 bases). This CDR3 region has 14 residues. V was shortened by 6 bases and J by 3 bases, with 11 bases between the two germline ends. Germline V gene sequence: CDR1 SGHVS, CDR2 FNYEAQ. CDR3 sequence (DNA): TGTGCCAGCAGAACCCGGGGTTACACCGGGGAGCTGTTTTTT. Protein sequence: CASRTRGYTGELFF. The complete variable domain, with remaining parts taken from reference TRBV7-6 and TRBJ2-2, reads GAGVSQSPRYKVTKRGQDVALRCDPISGHVSLYWYRQALGQGPEFLTYFNYEAQQDKSGLPNDRFSAERPEGSISTLTIQRTEQRDSAMYRCASRTRGYTGELFFGEGSRLTVL.

This clonotype appeared once. The chain carries TRBV7-9 and TRBJ2-1; D is perhaps TRBD1 or TRBD2 (5 bases each). Germline V CDR1 and CDR2: SEHNR, FQNEAQ (reference sequence). This CDR3 has 14 residues. V lost 0 bases, J lost 5 bases, and 8 bases lay in between. The CDR3 nucleotides read TGTGCCAGCAGCTTAGCGGTGGGGGACAATGAGCAGTTCTTC. As protein: CASSLAVGDNEQFF.

The chain combines TRBV6-5 with TRBJ1-1, with D hard to call. From germline, CDR1 is MNHEY and CDR2 SVGAGI. CDR3 length: 13 residues. Trimming removed 5 bases from V and 10 bases from J, with 17 bases in between. CDR3 region: CASSDVGREGAFF. CDR3 sequence (DNA): TGTGCCAGCAGTGATGTTGGCCGCGAAGGAGCTTTCTTT.

The chain combines TRBV20-1 with TRBJ2-4, with D perhaps matching TRBD1 or TRBD2 (5 bases each). V was shortened by 4 bases and J by 0 bases, with 28 bases between the two germline ends. The germline V gene encodes CDR1 DFQATT and CDR2 SNEGSKA (reference sequence). The CDR3 totals 20 residues. The CDR3: CSAIPLEYSGAYLAKNIQYF. For the CDR3, the DNA is TGCAGTGCTATACCCCTAGAATACTCCGGGGCCTATCTAGCCAAAAACATTCAGTACTTC.

The table lists this clonotype with a few counts. The chain links TRBV6-2 or TRBV6-3 to TRBJ2-7; D is undetermined. Looked up from germline, CDR1 is MNHEY and CDR2 is SVGEGT. The CDR3 extends over 10 amino acids. V lost 5 bases, J lost 3 bases, and 2 bases lay in between. In DNA form, the CDR3 reads TGTGCCAGCAGTAACTACGAGCAGTACTTC. Its translation is CASSNYEQYF.